The sample holds many counts of the clone carrying this TCR beta chain. The antigen remains unidentified. One entry per CDR3 protein results from TCRdb running MiXCR on the reads. The sample yields around 300,000 distinct CDR3 sequences, around 20% seen once. These data come from a study of T cell repertoires in cytomegalovirus infection. Turning to the study itself: Recently identified HLA-C-restricted CMV epitopes were used, and well-studied HLA-B-restricted CMV epitopes were used as well. It was the public TCR beta signatures that indicated both CMV infection and matching HLA type.

Findings and caveats of the study: Cumulated frequencies of public TCR beta families served to identify carriers of CMV plus the relevant HLA. In two of eight donors, the top clonotype was HLA-C-restricted CMV-specific.

The input for sequencing was cultured PBMCs, taken from culture after CMV antigen stimulation. This clonotype originated in a human donor in good health (CMV status not recorded). Some clones in this sample may be carry-over from other donors' samples.

The CDR3 region has the DNA TGTGCCAGCAGCTCCCGAAACCCTAGCACAGATACGCAGTATTTT. It encodes CASSSRNPSTDTQYF. The chain couples TRBV7-2 to TRBJ2-3, with no clear D. The CDR3 runs 15 residues. V shed 4 bases and J shed 0 bases, with 11 bases lying between them. Germline CDR1 and CDR2: SGHTA and FQGNSA.